These 26 T cell receptor beta chains were all obtained from the same sample, sequenced in a study of T cells in localized non-small cell lung cancer. The method was immunoSEQ multiplex PCR; TCRdb's version includes in-frame clones alone and lacks a portion of them. The sample lists 27,000 or so clones; around 86% were seen once. The sequences come from peripheral blood, collected before any cancer treatment. These TCRs come from a woman aged 40 to 75 with stage I lung adenocarcinoma.

This clone turned up a few times. The rearrangement links TRBV6-6 to TRBJ1-4; D uncertain. The CDR3 contains 12 residues. Trimming pared 6 bases from V and 5 bases from J, leaving 7 bases between. From germline, CDR1 is MNHNY and CDR2 SVGAGI (reference sequence). The CDR3 loop reads CASRGRNEKLFF. In DNA form, the CDR3 reads TGTGCCAGCAGAGGCAGGAATGAAAAACTGTTTTTT.

This clone was seen a few times. The V and J genes are TRBV19 and TRBJ1-5; D is undetermined. V lost 5 bases and J 5 bases, leaving 13 bases between the germline ends. Germline V gene sequence: CDR1 LNHDA, CDR2 SQIVND (reference sequence). The length of the CDR3 is 14 residues. In DNA, the CDR3 is TGTGCCAGTAGTCGCGGACGGAATGATCAGCCCCAGCATTTT. It encodes CASSRGRNDQPQHF.

This chain uses TRBV5-5 with TRBJ2-7; D is tentatively TRBD1 or TRBD2 (5 bases each). The CDR3 has 14 amino acids. V was cut by 3 bases and J by 2 bases, with 12 bases left in between. Germline V gives CDR1 SGHKS, CDR2 YYEKEE (reference sequence). CDR3 sequence: CASSSGPGPYEQYF. DNA for the CDR3: TGTGCCAGCAGCTCGGGGCCAGGACCCTACGAGCAGTACTTC.

This rearrangement joins TRBV4-3 to TRBJ1-1; D gene unclear. V lost 0 bases, J lost 0 bases, and 8 bases lay in between. This CDR3 has 15 residues. Germline CDR1 LGHNA, CDR2 YSLEER. CDR3: CASSQEHRLNTEAFF. In DNA, the CDR3 is TGCGCCAGCAGCCAAGAACACAGACTGAACACTGAAGCTTTCTTT.

The chain uses TRBV18 and TRBJ1-6; D unclear. V was trimmed by 3 bases and J by 7 bases, leaving 10 bases between them. Germline assignment: CDR1 KGHSH and CDR2 LQKENI. This CDR3 spans 14 amino acids. The CDR3 nucleotides are TGTGCCAGCTCACCCCGGACGGGAAATTCACCCCTCCACTTT. Amino acid sequence: CASSPRTGNSPLHF.

This chain uses TRBV5-4 with TRBJ2-3; 10 bases are shared with TRBD2. From germline, CDR1 is SGHNT and CDR2 YYREEE (reference sequence). V dropped 0 bases and J dropped 0; count of bases not matched to a gene: 4. The CDR3 consists of 17 residues. The CDR3 bases are TGTGCCAGCAGCTTGGTACTAGCGGGGCTTAGCACAGATACGCAGTATTTT. Protein product: CASSLVLAGLSTDTQYF.

This clone appeared a single time. This rearrangement joins TRBV25-1 to TRBJ1-1; D is unresolved. The V gene lost 0 bases and the J gene lost 9 bases, with 11 bases spanning the gap. The CDR3 sequence is 13 residues long. Germline CDR1 reads MGHDK; CDR2 reads SYGVNS. Written as DNA, the CDR3 is TGTGCCAGCAGTGAATATATGGGAGGGAAAGCTTTCTTT. Translated: CASSEYMGGKAFF.

The gene calls are TRBV19 and TRBJ1-1, with TRBD1 as a possible D gene (6 bases). Deletions cut 3 bases from V and 1 base from J, with 9 bases between. Germline V lookup: CDR1 LNHDA, CDR2 SQIVND (reference sequence). The CDR3 is made up of 14 amino acids. The CDR3 sequence is CASSIRGGNTEAFF. CDR3 nucleotide sequence: TGTGCCAGTAGTATCAGGGGAGGGAACACTGAAGCTTTCTTT.

The chain combines TRBV6-1 with TRBJ1-2; 9 bases map to TRBD1. J lost 4 bases, V lost 5 bases, and 5 bases had no gene match. The germline CDR1 and CDR2 sequences are MNHNS and SASEGT. CDR3 length: 14 residues. Here the CDR3 DNA reads TGTGCCAGCAGTTCGGACAGGGGCGGCTATGGCTACACCTTC. It translates to CASSSDRGGYGYTF.

CDR3 region: CASSPPIGADTQYF. In DNA, the CDR3 is TGTGCCAGCTCACCACCGATCGGGGCAGATACGCAGTATTTT. The chain couples TRBV18 to TRBJ2-3, with D possibly matching TRBD2 (5 bases). The CDR3 is made up of 14 amino acids. V lost 0 bases to trimming and J lost 4 bases, with 8 bases between them. The germline gives CDR1 KGHSH, CDR2 LQKENI.

The chain uses TRBV5-1 and TRBJ2-7, with D perhaps matching TRBD1 or TRBD2 (7 bases each). The CDR3 runs to 16 residues. V dropped 4 bases and J dropped 2 bases, with 19 bases sitting between them. Germline assignment: CDR1 SGHRS and CDR2 YFSETQ. The CDR3 DNA reads as TGCGCCAGCAGCCCTGGGCCAGGGGGGGGCCCCTACGAGCAGTACTTC. Protein: CASSPGPGGGPYEQYF.

CDR3 loop: CASSLGQGADTQYF. The CDR3 DNA sequence: TGCGCCAGCAGCTTGGGACAGGGAGCAGATACGCAGTATTTT. The chain carries TRBV5-1 and TRBJ2-3; 7 bases align to TRBD1. The CDR3 contains 14 residues. Germline CDR1 is SGHRS and CDR2 is YFSETQ. The junction had 2 bases not matched to a gene; V was cut back by 0 bases and J by 4 bases.

The gene calls are TRBV15 and TRBJ2-2; 9 nucleotides line up with TRBD2. The germline gives CDR1 LNHNV, CDR2 YYDKDF (reference sequence). This CDR3 has 16 residues. J gave up 1 base and V 0 bases, and 0 bases lay outside the gene matches. CDR3 amino acids: CATSREAGGNTGELFF. As DNA, the CDR3 is TGTGCCACCAGCAGAGAAGCGGGGGGGAACACCGGGGAGCTGTTTTTT.

CDR3 sequence: CASSSTGGLSNQPQHF. CDR3 DNA sequence: TGTGCCAGCAGCTCCACAGGGGGACTTAGCAATCAGCCCCAGCATTTT. The chain carries TRBV7-8 and TRBJ1-5, with 8 bases lining up with TRBD1. The V gene end was trimmed by 4 bases and the J gene end by 0 bases; junction bases not matched to a gene: 5. The germline V gene has CDR1 SGHVS and CDR2 FQNEAQ. The CDR3 runs to 16 residues.

This clone has more than one count but fewer than ten. The chain employs TRBV5-1 and TRBJ2-2; D is ambiguous. Looked up from germline, CDR1 is SGHRS and CDR2 is YFSETQ. The V end was cut by 0 bases, the J end by 2 bases, with 11 bases between. CDR3 size: 16 residues. Written as DNA, the CDR3 is TGCGCCAGCAGCTTGGGACTTCCATCTAACACCGGGGAGCTGTTTTTT. This gives the protein CASSLGLPSNTGELFF.

V usage is TRBV6-5 and J usage is TRBJ1-1; D remains ambiguous. Looked up from germline, CDR1 is MNHEY and CDR2 is SVGAGI. The CDR3 runs 13 residues. Between the trimmed V and J ends, which lost 2 bases and 5 bases, there was a span of 9 bases. As DNA, the CDR3 is TGTGCCAGCAGTTACACCCGGGGTACTGAAGCTTTCTTT. Translating it yields CASSYTRGTEAFF.

The chain employs TRBV7-9 and TRBJ2-3; D is uncertain. Germline CDR1 SEHNR, CDR2 FQNEAQ (reference sequence). Trimming took 5 bases from V and 0 from J, leaving 9 bases between them. The CDR3 runs to 14 residues. The CDR3 is CASSQTLSTDTQYF. The CDR3 DNA sequence: TGTGCCAGCAGCCAAACCCTAAGCACAGATACGCAGTATTTT.

This clone turned up a few times. The chain uses TRBV11-3 and TRBJ1-2; D may be TRBD1 (6 bases). This CDR3 has 15 amino acids. The germline gives CDR1 SGHNT, CDR2 YENEEA. V was trimmed by 0 bases and J by 1 base, leaving 9 bases between them. The CDR3 region is CASSLDGQLNYGYTF. The CDR3 coding sequence is TGTGCCAGCAGCTTAGATGGACAGCTTAACTATGGCTACACCTTC.

CDR3 sequence reads: CASSKLAGGGEQYF. CDR3 coding DNA: TGTGCCAGCAGCAAACTAGCGGGGGGAGGCGAGCAGTACTTC. V gene TRBV5-6 combines with J gene TRBJ2-7, with TRBD2 matching 12 bases. Trimming took 4 bases from V and 6 from J; bases not matched to a gene: 5. Germline V CDR1 and CDR2: SGHDT, YYEEEE. The CDR3 runs 14 residues.

This clone appeared once. The chain employs TRBV6-1 and TRBJ2-2; D gene unclear. Germline CDR1 and CDR2: MNHNS and SASEGT. V lost 8 bases and J 6 bases, leaving 10 bases between the germline ends. The CDR3 sequence is 12 residues long. The CDR3 region is CASQWGAGELFF. The CDR3 nucleotides read TGTGCCAGCCAGTGGGGTGCCGGGGAGCTGTTTTTT.

The chain uses TRBV15 and TRBJ2-7; TRBD1 agrees at 11 bases. In germline, CDR1 is LNHNV, CDR2 YYDKDF (reference sequence). V lost 1 base to trimming and J lost 4 bases; unmatched junction nucleotides: 3. The CDR3 length is 15 residues. In nucleotides, the CDR3 is TGTGCCACCAGCAGAGGCGGGACAGGGGGTTACGAGCAGTACTTC. The encoded protein is CATSRGGTGGYEQYF.

This chain links TRBV4-2 with TRBJ2-3; maybe TRBD2 (6 bases). V was trimmed by 4 bases and J by 1 base, leaving 30 bases between them. The CDR3 contains 21 residues. Germline lookup yields CDR1 LGHNA and CDR2 YNFKEQ. CDR3 amino acids: CASSPNARFWRGRDGTDTQYF. The CDR3 DNA sequence: TGTGCCAGCAGCCCTAATGCCCGCTTCTGGCGGGGCCGGGACGGCACAGATACGCAGTATTTT.

CDR3 sequence (DNA): TGTGCCAGCAGCGGGCCCAGGGGGCAAGTCACTTATGGCTACACCTTC. It specifies CASSGPRGQVTYGYTF. The chain recombines TRBV11-3 with TRBJ1-2; TRBD1 agrees at 8 bases. The CDR3 consists of 16 residues. J was trimmed by 5 bases and V by 5 bases; bases with no gene match: 13. Germline loops: CDR1 SGHNT, CDR2 YENEEA.

The chain couples TRBV7-9 to TRBJ1-4; 7 positions agree with TRBD1. This CDR3 region has 14 residues. Unmatched junction bases numbered 5, after V lost 3 bases and J lost 7 bases. CDR1 and CDR2 (germline): SEHNR, FQNEAQ (reference sequence). The CDR3 loop reads CASSLVTGSEKLFF. The CDR3 bases are TGTGCCAGCAGCTTGGTGACAGGGAGTGAAAAACTGTTTTTT.

This clone was picked up a small number of times. The genes are TRBV5-1 and TRBJ1-6; D gene ambiguous. V lost 4 bases, J lost 6 bases, and 14 bases lay in between. Germline V gene sequence: CDR1 SGHRS, CDR2 YFSETQ. This CDR3 spans 15 amino acids. The DNA for the CDR3 is TGCGCCAGCAGCCCTTTGGAGGGCGGTAATTCACCCCTCCACTTT. It translates to CASSPLEGGNSPLHF.

The J gene is TRBJ2-5, the V gene TRBV29-1; 8 bases align to TRBD1. This CDR3 has 15 residues. Per the germline V gene, CDR1 is SQVTM and CDR2 is ANQGSEA. The V gene end was trimmed by 6 bases and the J gene end by 5 bases; junction bases not matched to a gene: 14. The CDR3 loop reads CSVATPGGLGETQYF. The CDR3 bases are TGCAGCGTCGCAACACCAGGGGGCTTGGGGGAGACCCAGTACTTC. The variable domain in full, completed from reference TRBV29-1 and TRBJ2-5, reads SAVISQKPSRDICQRGTSLTIQCQVDSQVTMMFWYRQQPGQSLTLIATANQGSEATYESGFVIDKFPISRPNLTFSTLTVSNMSPEDSSIYLCSVATPGGLGETQYFGPGTRLLVL.